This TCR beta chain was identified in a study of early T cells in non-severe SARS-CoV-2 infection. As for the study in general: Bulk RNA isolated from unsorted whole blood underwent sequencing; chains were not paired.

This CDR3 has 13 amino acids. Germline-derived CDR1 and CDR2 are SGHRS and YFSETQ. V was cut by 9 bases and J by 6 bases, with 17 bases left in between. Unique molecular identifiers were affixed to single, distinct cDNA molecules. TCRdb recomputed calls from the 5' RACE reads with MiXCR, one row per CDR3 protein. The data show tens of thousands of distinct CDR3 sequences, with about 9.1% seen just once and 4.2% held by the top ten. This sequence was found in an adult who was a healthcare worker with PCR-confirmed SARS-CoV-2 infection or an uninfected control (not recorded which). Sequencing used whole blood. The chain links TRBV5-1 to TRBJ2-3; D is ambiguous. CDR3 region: CATSQGRVDTQYF. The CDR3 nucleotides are TGCGCCACCTCCCAAGGAAGGGTGGATACGCAGTATTTT.